This T cell receptor (beta chain) appears in the sequencing data of a study of CD8 T cells in ankylosing spondylitis. Study results and limitations: Past studies reported some motif variants in reactive arthritis synovial fluid and blood. From matched ankylosing spondylitis synovial fluid, disease-linked clones were reportedly recovered at significantly enriched levels.

Only a few counts were recorded for this clonotype. The antigen is not known. Libraries of TCR beta came from quantitative 5'-RACE with molecular barcodes. In TCRdb, the 5' RACE reads were re-called with MiXCR into one record per CDR3 protein. There are approximately 140,000 distinct CDR3 sequences in the sample; approximately 9.2% occur only once, and 7.3% lies in the top ten. V shed 4 bases and J shed 5 bases, with 15 bases lying between them. CDR3 size: 13 residues. Per germline, CDR1 SQVTM and CDR2 ANQGSEA. Sequences were obtained from synovial fluid, either unsorted or a sorted T cell fraction (not recorded which). This TCR was sampled from a male donor with ankylosing spondylitis. V is TRBV29-1 and J is TRBJ2-7; D may be TRBD1 or TRBD2 (5 bases each). The CDR3 spells CSVGRRALDEQYF. The DNA for the CDR3 is TGCAGCGTTGGTCGCAGGGCACTAGACGAGCAGTACTTC.